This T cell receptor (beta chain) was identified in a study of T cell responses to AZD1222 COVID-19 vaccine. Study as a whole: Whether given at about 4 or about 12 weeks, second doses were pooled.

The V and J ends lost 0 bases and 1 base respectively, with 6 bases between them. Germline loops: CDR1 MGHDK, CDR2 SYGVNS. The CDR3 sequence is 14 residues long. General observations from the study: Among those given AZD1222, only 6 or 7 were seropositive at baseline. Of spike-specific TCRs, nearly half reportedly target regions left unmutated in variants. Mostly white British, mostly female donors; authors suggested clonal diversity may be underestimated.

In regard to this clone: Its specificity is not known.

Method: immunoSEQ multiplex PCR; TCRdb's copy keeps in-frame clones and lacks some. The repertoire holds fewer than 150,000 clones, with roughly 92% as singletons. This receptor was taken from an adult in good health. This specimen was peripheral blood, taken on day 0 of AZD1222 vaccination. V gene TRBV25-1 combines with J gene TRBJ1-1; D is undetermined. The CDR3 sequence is CASSEYLGNTEAFF. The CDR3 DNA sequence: TGTGCCAGCAGTGAATATTTAGGGAACACTGAAGCTTTCTTT.